This T cell receptor (beta chain) was captured in a study of T cells in Graves' hyperthyroidism and ophthalmopathy. This clonotype has at least ten counts. Its antigen is not identified. General study results and limits: Most expanded thyroid clonotypes above 0.001 also appeared in blood.

The CDR3 totals 14 residues. J was trimmed by 10 bases and V by 3 bases; bases with no gene match: 6. Per the germline V gene, CDR1 is LGHDT and CDR2 is YNNKEL (reference sequence). Template material for amplifying TCR beta CDR3 regions consisted of RNA transcripts. HTBI primers were used for first-round RT-PCR of the TCR CDR3. TCRdb re-analysed the multiplex PCR reads in MiXCR, keeping a single row per CDR3 protein. The data contain approximately 300,000 distinct CDR3 sequences, around a sixth of them seen just once; the ten biggest clones take up roughly 33%. The hyperthyroidism patients had all been newly diagnosed, and their disease duration was under 2 months. Their ages ranged from 18 to 65 years. Reasons for excluding patients were uncontrolled infection, other autoimmune disease, pregnancy or lactation.

The chain employs TRBV3-1 and TRBJ2-1; 10 bases map to TRBD2. This sequence was found in a man younger than 40 with Graves' hyperthyroidism. The sequenced material came from blood. CDR3 nucleotides: TGTGCCAGCAGCCAGTCGGGGACTAGCGAGGAGCAGTTCTTC. It codes for CASSQSGTSEEQFF.